Shown below are 12 T cell receptor beta chains from a single sample sequenced in a study of T cells in Graves' hyperthyroidism and ophthalmopathy. The CDR3 regions of TCR beta were amplified from RNA transcripts. The TCR CDR3 was amplified in a first-round RT-PCR using the HTBI primer set. TCRdb called the multiplex PCR reads again in MiXCR, with one record for every CDR3 protein. The data hold roughly 350,000 distinct CDR3 sequences, with over 11% observed a single time. Sequencing was performed on blood. Receptor source: a woman in her twenties or thirties with Graves' hyperthyroidism.

In this sample, this clonotype turned up many times. This chain joins TRBV20-1 and TRBJ1-4, with D maybe TRBD1 (5 bases). The germline CDR1 and CDR2 sequences are DFQATT and SNEGSKA (reference sequence). CDR3 size: 16 residues. The V end was cut by 3 bases, the J end by 8 bases, with 22 bases between. The CDR3 is CSASATTGAISEKLFF. The DNA of the CDR3 is TGCAGTGCTAGCGCTACAACCGGGGCTATTAGCGAAAAACTGTTTTTT.

This clonotype was counted ten times or more. The chain joins TRBV7-8 to TRBJ1-5, with a possible D match to TRBD1 (5 bases). Per germline, CDR1 SGHVS and CDR2 FQNEAQ. The CDR3 runs 17 residues. V was shortened by 1 base and J by 0 bases, with 13 bases between the two germline ends. In DNA, the CDR3 is TGTGCCAGCAGCTTAGACGGCCAGGGATATAGCAATCAGCCCCAGCATTTT. Translated, it gives CASSLDGQGYSNQPQHF.

In its sample, this clonotype was seen many times. The chain recombines TRBV7-2 with TRBJ2-7; maybe TRBD2 (5 bases). Germline CDR1 SGHTA, CDR2 FQGNSA. V dropped 5 bases and J dropped 4 bases, with 12 bases sitting between them. CDR3 size: 13 residues. For the CDR3, the DNA is TGTGCCAGCAGCCTCCCCGGGGTATACGAGCAGTACTTC. Translation gives CASSLPGVYEQYF.

The genes are TRBV28 and TRBJ1-4; D gene ambiguous. The CDR3 is 14 residues long. The germline V gene has CDR1 MDHEN and CDR2 SYDVKM. V was shortened by 8 bases and J by 0 bases, with 10 bases between the two germline ends. The CDR3 here is CASGILATNEKLFF. The CDR3 coding sequence is TGTGCCAGCGGAATACTTGCAACTAATGAAAAACTGTTTTTT.

This chain joins TRBV29-1 and TRBJ2-7, with 9 bases aligning to TRBD2. The J segment lost 5 bases and the V segment lost 6 bases, leaving 8 bases of the junction unmatched. CDR3 size: 13 residues. Germline CDR1 SQVTM, CDR2 ANQGSEA. The CDR3 reads CSVLAGAVDEQYF. CDR3 bases: TGCAGCGTCTTAGCGGGAGCCGTGGACGAGCAGTACTTC.

This clonotype occurred many times. The CDR3 DNA is TGTGCCAGCAGTCGATATGCGGTGAACACTGAAGCTTTCTTT. This gives the protein CASSRYAVNTEAFF. J is TRBJ1-1 and V is TRBV28; D is unclear. V gave up 5 bases and J gave up 0 bases, with 10 bases separating them. CDR1 and CDR2 from the germline V gene are MDHEN and SYDVKM. The CDR3 has 14 amino acids.

V is TRBV29-1 and J is TRBJ2-7, with 7 bases that match TRBD1. Germline loops: CDR1 SQVTM, CDR2 ANQGSEA. V lost 7 bases to trimming and J lost 3 bases; unmatched junction nucleotides: 9. This CDR3 region has 13 residues. The CDR3 loop is CSGRGQRHYEQYF. DNA for the CDR3: TGCAGCGGTCGGGGACAGCGGCACTACGAGCAGTACTTC.

Remarks on this clonotype: Being one base from a much bigger clone, this may be a read error. The rearrangement joins TRBV20-1 to TRBJ2-1; no clear D gene. The V gene's germline CDR1 is DFQATT and CDR2 SNEGSKA (reference sequence). There are 13 residues in the CDR3. The CDR3 reads CSASPLIPNEQLF. CDR3 bases: TGCAGTGCTAGTCCCCTTATCCCCAATGAGCAGCTCTTC.

The DNA of the CDR3 is TGTGCCAGCAGCTTAATGGAGGGCAATGAGCAGTTCTTC. Translated, it gives CASSLMEGNEQFF. J is TRBJ2-1 and V is TRBV7-3, with D perhaps TRBD2 (6 bases). The CDR3 is 13 amino acids. Trimming left V 1 base short and J 6 bases short, with 7 bases between. Germline V gives CDR1 SGHTA, CDR2 FQGTGA.

This chain joins TRBV5-1 and TRBJ2-6; D is ambiguous. V shed 0 bases and J shed 0 bases, with 4 bases lying between them. The CDR3 covers 15 residues. Germline V gives CDR1 SGHRS, CDR2 YFSETQ. The CDR3 region has the DNA TGCGCCAGCAGCTTGGAGTCCTCTGGGGCCAACGTCCTGACTTTC. This sequence encodes CASSLESSGANVLTF. Combining the CDR3 with reference TRBV5-1 and TRBJ2-6 gives the whole variable domain KAGVTQTPRYLIKTRGQQVTLSCSPISGHRSVSWYQQTPGQGLQFLFEYFSETQRNKGNFPGRFSGRQFSNSRSEMNVSTLELGDSALYLCASSLESSGANVLTFGAGSRLTVL.

This clonotype was counted many times. V is TRBV7-6 and J is TRBJ1-6; D gene unclear. Germline V gene data show CDR1 as SGHVS and CDR2 as FNYEAQ. V was cut by 1 base and J by 10 bases, with 17 bases left in between. CDR3 length: 16 amino acids. CDR3 DNA: TGTGCCAGCAGCTTAGGCGTAGCAGCGTTTAGGTCACCCCTCCACTTT. Translation gives CASSLGVAAFRSPLHF.

The sample holds many counts of this clonotype. The J gene is TRBJ2-3, the V gene TRBV15, with 7 bases fitting TRBD1. The trim removed 7 bases at V and 4 bases at J, leaving 8 bases unmatched. Germline-derived CDR1 and CDR2 are LNHNV and YYDKDF (reference sequence). CDR3 length: 14 amino acids. The CDR3 here is CATNQGDRSDTQYF. The CDR3 DNA is TGTGCCACCAATCAGGGGGATCGGTCAGATACGCAGTATTTT.